These 28 T cell receptor beta chains were all obtained from the same sample, sequenced in a study of T cell changes during pregnancy in multiple sclerosis. Clones were sequenced by immunoSEQ multiplex PCR, and TCRdb holds only the in-frame ones, with some missing. The profile shows some 51,000 clones, 85% to 95% of them singletons. This material consisted of CD4+ T cells from peripheral blood mononuclear cells, taken in the second trimester of pregnancy. These receptor sequences come from a female donor with multiple sclerosis, enrolled in a pregnancy study.

The rearrangement uses TRBV11-1 and TRBJ1-1; 7 bases are a match to TRBD1. The CDR3 consists of 13 residues. Germline V CDR1 and CDR2: SGHAT, FQDESV (reference sequence). V dropped 5 bases and J dropped 8; count of bases not matched to a gene: 8. The CDR3 is CASSRETGREAFF. The DNA of the CDR3 is TGTGCCAGCAGCCGGGAGACAGGGAGGGAAGCTTTCTTT.

This chain uses TRBV2 with TRBJ1-3, with TRBD1 identical over 7 bases. V gave up 6 bases and J gave up 10 bases; unmatched junction bases: 12. CDR3 size: 14 residues. CDR1 and CDR2 (germline): SNHLY, FYNNEI. The CDR3 loop reads CASSGGQTSSTIYF. DNA for the CDR3: TGTGCCAGCAGCGGGGGACAGACGTCGTCGACCATATATTTT. Filled out from reference TRBV2 and TRBJ1-3, the complete variable domain reads EPEVTQTPSHQVTQMGQEVILRCVPISNHLYFYWYRQILGQKVEFLVSFYNNEISEKSEIFDDQFSVERPDGSNFTLKIRSTKLEDSAMYFCASSGGQTSSTIYFGEGSWLTVV.

This clone was found a few times. The rearrangement uses TRBV6-5 and TRBJ1-3; D is uncertain. This CDR3 region has 13 residues. V dropped 0 bases and J dropped 4 bases, with 4 bases sitting between them. Per germline, CDR1 MNHEY and CDR2 SVGAGI. CDR3 sequence reads: CASSYSRGNTIYF. The CDR3 region has the DNA TGTGCCAGCAGTTACTCGAGGGGAAACACCATATATTTT.

This chain uses TRBV28 with TRBJ1-4; 11 bases align to TRBD1. The CDR3 runs 17 residues. Germline V gives CDR1 MDHEN, CDR2 SYDVKM. With V trimmed by 4 bases and J by 1 base, 5 bases remained unmatched. The DNA of the CDR3 is TGTGCCAGCAGTTCGGGACAGGGGGTAGGAACTAATGAAAAACTGTTTTTT. This translates into CASSSGQGVGTNEKLFF.

The V and J genes are TRBV9 and TRBJ2-3; 13 bases align to TRBD2. Germline assignment: CDR1 SGDLS and CDR2 YYNGEE. The CDR3 loop spans 18 amino acids. V shed 4 bases, J shed 3 bases, and the junction held 11 bases outside the gene matches. The CDR3, as DNA: TGTGCCAGCAGCCCTACTAGCGGGGGGGCCCGGGAAACAGATACGCAGTATTTT. Its translation is CASSPTSGGARETDTQYF.

This clone was observed once. The rearrangement uses TRBV6-1 and TRBJ1-5, with D unresolved. V was clipped by 3 bases and J by 9 bases, with 12 bases between them. Germline assignment: CDR1 MNHNS and CDR2 SASEGT. The CDR3 is 13 amino acids. In DNA form, the CDR3 reads TGTGCCAGCAGTGACATCCTCGACACGCCCCAGCATTTT. This sequence encodes CASSDILDTPQHF.

The V gene is TRBV5-6, the J gene TRBJ1-5, with a tentative D call TRBD1 (5 bases). Germline lookup yields CDR1 SGHDT and CDR2 YYEEEE. Trimming stripped 2 bases from V and 0 bases from J, with 12 bases between. The CDR3 sequence is 16 residues long. This chain's CDR3 is CASSFRQGTSNQPQHF. CDR3 nucleotides: TGTGCCAGCAGCTTTAGGCAGGGCACTAGCAATCAGCCCCAGCATTTT.

This clone was detected only once. The rearrangement joins TRBV19 to TRBJ2-3; maybe TRBD1 (6 bases). CDR1 is LNHDA, CDR2 SQIVND, per germline (reference sequence). The V and J ends lost 9 bases and 2 bases respectively, with 15 bases between them. The CDR3 extends over 14 amino acids. In DNA, the CDR3 is TGTGCCAGCCGGGACACCCCGGCCACAGATACGCAGTATTTT. It codes for CASRDTPATDTQYF.

By share, this clone counts as medium-sized (0.01 to 0.1%). This sequence joins TRBV5-6 and TRBJ1-1; D unresolved. The V gene's germline CDR1 is SGHDT and CDR2 YYEEEE. The V gene lost 4 bases and the J gene lost 7 bases, with 14 bases spanning the gap. This CDR3 has 13 amino acids. CDR3 residues: CASSPLGRDEAFF. CDR3 nucleotides: TGTGCCAGCAGCCCACTCGGGAGGGATGAAGCTTTCTTT.

The genes are TRBV27 and TRBJ2-7; 10 nucleotides match TRBD2. This CDR3 spans 12 amino acids. V shed 9 bases and J 12 bases; nucleotides not matched to a gene: 11. Looked up from germline, CDR1 is MNHEY and CDR2 is SMNVEV (reference sequence). CDR3: CASCGQRGGLYF. The CDR3 DNA is TGTGCCAGTTGCGGTCAGCGGGGGGGCCTGTACTTC.

The chain recombines TRBV7-9 with TRBJ1-4; perhaps TRBD1 as D (5 bases). The CDR3 spans 15 residues. Per germline, CDR1 SEHNR and CDR2 FQNEAQ (reference sequence). V gave up 3 bases and J gave up 4 bases, with 12 bases separating them. This chain's CDR3 is CASSFKGRSNEKLFF. In DNA, the CDR3 is TGTGCCAGCAGCTTCAAGGGGCGGAGTAATGAAAAACTGTTTTTT.

The V gene is TRBV25-1, the J gene TRBJ2-5, with D possibly being TRBD2 (7 bases). The length of the CDR3 is 15 residues. Germline values: CDR1 MGHDK, CDR2 SYGVNS. V was trimmed by 3 bases and J by 5 bases, leaving 16 bases between them. The CDR3 sequence: CASSEGGAKGETQYF. The DNA for the CDR3 is TGTGCCAGCAGTGAGGGGGGGGCAAAGGGGGAGACCCAGTACTTC.

V is TRBV19 and J is TRBJ1-5, with unresolved D. Looked up from germline, CDR1 is LNHDA and CDR2 is SQIVND (reference sequence). V was shortened by 3 bases and J by 6 bases, with 15 bases between the two germline ends. The CDR3 extends over 15 amino acids. CDR3 protein: CASSIGANAPQPQHF. The DNA for the CDR3 is TGTGCCAGTAGTATCGGAGCCAATGCGCCTCAGCCCCAGCATTTT.

The CDR3 nucleotides are TGCGCCAGCAGCTGGGGGGACGTACTTAACTATGGCTACACCTTC. Encoded protein: CASSWGDVLNYGYTF. The rearrangement joins TRBV5-1 to TRBJ1-2; tentatively, D is TRBD1 (5 bases). Germline loops: CDR1 SGHRS, CDR2 YFSETQ. Trimming cost V 3 bases and J 1 base, with 13 bases left between them. CDR3 length: 15 amino acids. The variable domain in full, completed from reference TRBV5-1 and TRBJ1-2, reads KAGVTQTPRYLIKTRGQQVTLSCSPISGHRSVSWYQQTPGQGLQFLFEYFSETQRNKGNFPGRFSGRQFSNSRSEMNVSTLELGDSALYLCASSWGDVLNYGYTFGSGTRLTVV.

This clone was counted between two and nine times. This chain uses TRBV2 with TRBJ2-2, with D perhaps matching TRBD2 (5 bases). V was shortened by 2 bases and J by 6 bases, with 16 bases between the two germline ends. This CDR3 is 16 amino acids long. In germline, CDR1 is SNHLY, CDR2 FYNNEI. The CDR3 region is CASSERQMMRAGELFF. The CDR3 DNA reads as TGTGCCAGCAGTGAAAGGCAAATGATGCGGGCCGGGGAGCTGTTTTTT.

This chain connects TRBV4-3 to TRBJ1-4, with D hard to call. V lost 1 base to trimming and J lost 4 bases, with 10 bases between them. Germline CDR1 is LGHNA and CDR2 is YSLEER. This CDR3 comprises 15 residues. CDR3 amino acids: CASSQGDGGNEKLFF. DNA for the CDR3: TGCGCCAGCAGCCAAGGTGATGGAGGTAATGAAAAACTGTTTTTT.

The rearrangement links TRBV9 to TRBJ1-2; a possible D gene is TRBD1 (5 bases). The CDR3 has 15 residues. In germline, CDR1 is SGDLS, CDR2 YYNGEE. V lost 0 bases and J lost 4, with 13 bases in between. The CDR3 is CASSVDGGGIYGYTF. Here the CDR3 DNA reads TGTGCCAGCAGCGTAGATGGGGGGGGGATCTATGGCTACACCTTC.

This chain connects TRBV7-8 to TRBJ1-1; no clear D. CDR1 and CDR2 from the germline V gene are SGHVS and FQNEAQ. V lost 1 base and J 2 bases, leaving 8 bases between the germline ends. The CDR3 runs to 14 residues. The CDR3 DNA reads as TGTGCCAGCAGCTTAGTTAACGGTAACACTGAAGCTTTCTTT. It is translated as CASSLVNGNTEAFF.

The chain uses TRBV7-6 and TRBJ1-1; tentatively, D is TRBD1 (5 bases). Germline-derived CDR1 and CDR2 are SGHVS and FNYEAQ. CDR3 length: 15 amino acids. V was trimmed by 5 bases and J by 4 bases, leaving 17 bases between them. The chain's CDR3 is CASSLSRPGRTEAFF. In nucleotides, the CDR3 is TGTGCCAGCAGCCTATCCAGGCCAGGGCGCACTGAAGCTTTCTTT. The entire variable domain, with the rest obtained from reference TRBV7-6 and TRBJ1-1, is as follows: GAGVSQSPRYKVTKRGQDVALRCDPISGHVSLYWYRQALGQGPEFLTYFNYEAQQDKSGLPNDRFSAERPEGSISTLTIQRTEQRDSAMYRCASSLSRPGRTEAFFGQGTRLTVV.

The CDR3 DNA reads TGTGCCAGCAGGGGACAGCCTAATGAAAAACTGTTTTTT. Protein: CASRGQPNEKLFF. The chain combines TRBV27 with TRBJ1-4; 7 nucleotides match TRBD1. The CDR3 covers 13 residues. The germline gives CDR1 MNHEY, CDR2 SMNVEV (reference sequence). With 6 bases clipped from V and 3 bases from J, the junction kept 1 base outside the gene matches. Complete variable domain (other parts from reference TRBV27 and TRBJ1-4): EAQVTQNPRYLITVTGKKLTVTCSQNMNHEYMSWYRQDPGLGLRQIYYSMNVEVTDKGDVPEGYKVSRKEKRNFPLILESPSPNQTSLYFCASRGQPNEKLFFGSGTQLSVL.

The chain links TRBV2 to TRBJ1-5; D is unresolved. Trimming stripped 4 bases from V and 5 bases from J, with 3 bases between. The length of the CDR3 is 11 residues. CDR1 is SNHLY, CDR2 FYNNEI, per germline. As DNA, the CDR3 is TGTGCCAGCAGTGCCGATCAGCCCCAGCATTTT. Amino acids: CASSADQPQHF.

This rearrangement joins TRBV10-3 to TRBJ2-5; 13 bases map to TRBD2. V lost 11 bases, J lost 1 base, and 7 bases stayed unmatched. CDR3 length equals 15 residues. From germline, CDR1 is ENHRY and CDR2 SYGVKD. DNA of the CDR3: TGTGCCGTACTAGCGGGGGGGCCACGCCAAGAGACCCAGTACTTC. This translates into CAVLAGGPRQETQYF.

V usage is TRBV10-3 and J usage is TRBJ1-2; D gene ambiguous. The CDR3 totals 12 residues. Germline CDR1 ENHRY, CDR2 SYGVKD. The V gene lost 5 bases and the J gene lost 5 bases, with 9 bases spanning the gap. The CDR3 reads CAISPTTYGYTF. The CDR3 DNA follows: TGTGCCATCAGTCCTACTACTTATGGCTACACCTTC.

The gene calls are TRBV7-2 and TRBJ2-5; the match to TRBD1 covers 8 bases. The germline CDR1 and CDR2 sequences are SGHTA and FQGNSA. V gave up 5 bases and J gave up 8 bases; unmatched junction bases: 16. The CDR3 runs 16 residues. In DNA form, the CDR3 reads TGTGCCAGCAGCCCCCGGGACAGGAACGATAAGAGAACCCAGTACTTC. This gives the protein CASSPRDRNDKRTQYF. The full variable domain, rest sourced from reference TRBV7-2 and TRBJ2-5, is GAGVSQSPSNKVTEKGKDVELRCDPISGHTALYWYRQSLGQGLEFLIYFQGNSAPDKSGLPSDRFSAERTGGSVSTLTIQRTQQEDSAVYLCASSPRDRNDKRTQYFGPGTRLLVL.

The chain couples TRBV7-2 to TRBJ1-6, with 9 nucleotides matching TRBD1. CDR3 length equals 15 residues. The V gene end was trimmed by 1 base and the J gene end by 8 bases; junction bases not matched to a gene: 3. Germline V CDR1 and CDR2: SGHTA, FQGNSA. The CDR3 DNA follows: TGTGCCAGCAGCTTAGTTCGACAGGGGGATTCACCCCTCCACTTT. Amino acids: CASSLVRQGDSPLHF. The complete variable domain, with remaining parts taken from reference TRBV7-2 and TRBJ1-6, reads GAGVSQSPSNKVTEKGKDVELRCDPISGHTALYWYRQSLGQGLEFLIYFQGNSAPDKSGLPSDRFSAERTGGSVSTLTIQRTQQEDSAVYLCASSLVRQGDSPLHFGNGTRLTVT.

This clone has just one count. The chain employs TRBV30 and TRBJ2-5; 8 positions agree with TRBD2. Germline CDR1 GTSNPN, CDR2 SVGIG (reference sequence). This CDR3 is built from 14 residues. With V trimmed by 2 bases and J by 5 bases, 7 bases remained unmatched. Here the CDR3 reads CAWSPGTRGETQYF. The CDR3, as DNA: TGTGCCTGGAGTCCGGGGACTAGGGGCGAGACCCAGTACTTC.

This chain joins TRBV18 and TRBJ2-2; a weak D match, TRBD1 (6 bases). The length of the CDR3 is 14 residues. Trimming pared 4 bases from V and 6 bases from J, leaving 12 bases between. The V gene's germline CDR1 is KGHSH and CDR2 LQKENI. The CDR3: CASSRIQGPGELFF. For the CDR3, the DNA is TGTGCCAGCTCACGAATACAGGGCCCCGGGGAGCTGTTTTTT.

V usage is TRBV19 and J usage is TRBJ2-7; 9 bases line up with TRBD1. With 5 bases clipped from V and 6 bases from J, the junction kept 8 bases outside the gene matches. In germline, CDR1 is LNHDA, CDR2 SQIVND (reference sequence). The CDR3 covers 14 residues. CDR3 amino acids: CASSPGQGNSEQYF. The CDR3, as DNA: TGTGCCAGTAGTCCGGGACAGGGTAATAGCGAGCAGTACTTC.